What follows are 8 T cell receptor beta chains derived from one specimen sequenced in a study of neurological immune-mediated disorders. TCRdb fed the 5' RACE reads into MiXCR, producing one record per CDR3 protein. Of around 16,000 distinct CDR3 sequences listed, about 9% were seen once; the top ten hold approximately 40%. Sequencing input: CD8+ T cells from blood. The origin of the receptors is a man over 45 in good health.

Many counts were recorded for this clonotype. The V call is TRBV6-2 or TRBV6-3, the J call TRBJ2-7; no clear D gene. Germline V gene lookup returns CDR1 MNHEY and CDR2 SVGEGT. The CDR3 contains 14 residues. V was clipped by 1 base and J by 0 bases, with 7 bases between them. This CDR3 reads CASSYWAGSYEQYF. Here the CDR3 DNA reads TGTGCCAGCAGTTACTGGGCAGGCTCCTACGAGCAGTACTTC.

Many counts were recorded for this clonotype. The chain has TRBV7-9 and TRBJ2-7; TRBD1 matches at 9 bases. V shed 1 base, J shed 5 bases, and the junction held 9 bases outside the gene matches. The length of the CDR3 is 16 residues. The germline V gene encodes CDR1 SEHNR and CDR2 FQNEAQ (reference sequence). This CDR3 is CASSLVGGGQGNEQYF. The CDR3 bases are TGTGCCAGCAGCTTAGTAGGGGGGGGACAGGGTAACGAGCAGTACTTC.

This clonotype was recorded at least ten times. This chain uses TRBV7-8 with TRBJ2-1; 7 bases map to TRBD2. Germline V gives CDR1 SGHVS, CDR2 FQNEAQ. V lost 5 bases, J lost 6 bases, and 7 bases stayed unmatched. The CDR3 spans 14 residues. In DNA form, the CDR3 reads TGTGCCAGCAGCGGGGGGGGGGAGACCAATGAGCAGTTCTTC. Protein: CASSGGGETNEQFF.

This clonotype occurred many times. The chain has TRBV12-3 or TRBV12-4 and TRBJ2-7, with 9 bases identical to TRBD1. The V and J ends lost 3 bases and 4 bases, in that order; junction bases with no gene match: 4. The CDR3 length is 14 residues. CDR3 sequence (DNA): TGTGCCAGCAGTTTCGGGACAGGGATGTACGAGCAGTACTTC. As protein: CASSFGTGMYEQYF.

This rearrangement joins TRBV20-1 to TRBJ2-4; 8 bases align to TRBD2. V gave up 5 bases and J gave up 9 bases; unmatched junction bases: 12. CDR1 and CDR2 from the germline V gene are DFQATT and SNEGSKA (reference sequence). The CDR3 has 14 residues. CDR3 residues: CSASGTRSAGIQYF. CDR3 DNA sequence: TGCAGTGCTTCCGGGACTAGATCGGCGGGCATTCAGTACTTC.

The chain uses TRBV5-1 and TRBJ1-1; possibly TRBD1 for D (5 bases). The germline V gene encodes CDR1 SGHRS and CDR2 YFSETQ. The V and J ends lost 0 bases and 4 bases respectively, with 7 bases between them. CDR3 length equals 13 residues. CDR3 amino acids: CASSLGGRTEAFF. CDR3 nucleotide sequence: TGCGCCAGCAGCTTGGGGGGACGCACTGAAGCTTTCTTT. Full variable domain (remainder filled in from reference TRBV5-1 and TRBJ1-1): KAGVTQTPRYLIKTRGQQVTLSCSPISGHRSVSWYQQTPGQGLQFLFEYFSETQRNKGNFPGRFSGRQFSNSRSEMNVSTLELGDSALYLCASSLGGRTEAFFGQGTRLTVV.

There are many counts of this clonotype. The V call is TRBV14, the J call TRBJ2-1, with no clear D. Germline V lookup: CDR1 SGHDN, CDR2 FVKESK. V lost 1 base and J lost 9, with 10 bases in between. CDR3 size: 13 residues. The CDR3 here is CASSQVSGSEQFF. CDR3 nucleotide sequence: TGTGCCAGCAGCCAAGTCAGTGGTAGTGAGCAGTTCTTC.

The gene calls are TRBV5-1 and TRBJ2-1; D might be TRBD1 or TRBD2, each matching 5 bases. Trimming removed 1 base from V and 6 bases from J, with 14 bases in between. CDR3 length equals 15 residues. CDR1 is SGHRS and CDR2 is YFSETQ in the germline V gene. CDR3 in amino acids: CASSLPREGGNEQFF. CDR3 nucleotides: TGCGCCAGCAGCTTGCCCAGGGAAGGAGGCAATGAGCAGTTCTTC.